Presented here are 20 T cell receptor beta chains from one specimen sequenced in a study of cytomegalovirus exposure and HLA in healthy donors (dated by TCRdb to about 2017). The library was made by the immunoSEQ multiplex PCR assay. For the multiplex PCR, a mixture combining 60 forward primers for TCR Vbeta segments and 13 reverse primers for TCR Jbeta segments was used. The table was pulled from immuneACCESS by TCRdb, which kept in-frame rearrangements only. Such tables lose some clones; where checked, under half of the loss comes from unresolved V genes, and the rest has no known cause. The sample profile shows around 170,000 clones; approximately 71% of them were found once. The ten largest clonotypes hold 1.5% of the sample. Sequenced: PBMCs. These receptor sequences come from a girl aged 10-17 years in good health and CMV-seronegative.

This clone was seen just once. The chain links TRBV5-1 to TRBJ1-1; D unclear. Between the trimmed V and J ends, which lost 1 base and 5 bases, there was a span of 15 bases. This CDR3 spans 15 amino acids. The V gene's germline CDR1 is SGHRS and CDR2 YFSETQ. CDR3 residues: CASSLFEGANTEAFF. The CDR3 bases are TGCGCCAGCAGCTTGTTTGAGGGCGCGAATACTGAAGCTTTCTTT.

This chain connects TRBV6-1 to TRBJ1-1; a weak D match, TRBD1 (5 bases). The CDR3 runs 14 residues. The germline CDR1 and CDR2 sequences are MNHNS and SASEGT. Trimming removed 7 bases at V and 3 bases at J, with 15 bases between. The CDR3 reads CASTPLLGDTEAFF. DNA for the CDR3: TGTGCCAGCACCCCCCTCCTAGGGGACACTGAAGCTTTCTTT.

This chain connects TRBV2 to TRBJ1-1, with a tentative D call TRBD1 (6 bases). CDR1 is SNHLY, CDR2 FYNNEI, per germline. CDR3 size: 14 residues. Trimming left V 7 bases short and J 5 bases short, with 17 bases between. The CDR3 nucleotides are TGTGCCAGCACCCCCCGCGGCCAGGGGACTGAAGCTTTCTTT. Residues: CASTPRGQGTEAFF.

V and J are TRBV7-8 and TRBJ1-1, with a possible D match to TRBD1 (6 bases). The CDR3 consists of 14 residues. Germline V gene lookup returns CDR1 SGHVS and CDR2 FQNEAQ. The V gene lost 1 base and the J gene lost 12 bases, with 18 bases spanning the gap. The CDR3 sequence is CASSLGRGKGEPFF. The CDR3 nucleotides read TGTGCCAGCAGCTTAGGGCGAGGGAAGGGGGAACCTTTCTTT.

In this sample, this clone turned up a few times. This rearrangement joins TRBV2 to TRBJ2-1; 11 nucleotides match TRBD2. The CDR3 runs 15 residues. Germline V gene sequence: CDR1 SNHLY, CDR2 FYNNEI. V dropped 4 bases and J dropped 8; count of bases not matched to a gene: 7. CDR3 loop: CASSVRLAGIDEQFF. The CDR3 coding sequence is TGTGCCAGCAGTGTTAGACTAGCGGGGATCGATGAGCAGTTCTTC.

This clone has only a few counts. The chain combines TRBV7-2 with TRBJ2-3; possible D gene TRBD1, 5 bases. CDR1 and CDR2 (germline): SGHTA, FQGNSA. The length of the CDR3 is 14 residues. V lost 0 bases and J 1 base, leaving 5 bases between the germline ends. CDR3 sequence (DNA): TGTGCCAGCAGCTTAGCCAGGGGCACAGATACGCAGTATTTT. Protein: CASSLARGTDTQYF.

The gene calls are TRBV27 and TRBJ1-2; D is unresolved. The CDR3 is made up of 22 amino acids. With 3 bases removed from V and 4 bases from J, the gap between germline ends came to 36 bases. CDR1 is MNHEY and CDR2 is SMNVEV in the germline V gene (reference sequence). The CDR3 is CASSFAPDAFLGEWGSGYGYTF. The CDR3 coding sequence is TGTGCCAGCAGTTTCGCCCCAGACGCTTTTCTTGGGGAGTGGGGTAGTGGCTATGGCTACACCTTC.

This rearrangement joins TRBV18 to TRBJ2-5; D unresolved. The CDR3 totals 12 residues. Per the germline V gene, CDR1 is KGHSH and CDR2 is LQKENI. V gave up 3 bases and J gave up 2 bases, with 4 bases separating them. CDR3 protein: CASSPSQETQYF. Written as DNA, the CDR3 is TGTGCCAGCTCACCTTCTCAAGAGACCCAGTACTTC.

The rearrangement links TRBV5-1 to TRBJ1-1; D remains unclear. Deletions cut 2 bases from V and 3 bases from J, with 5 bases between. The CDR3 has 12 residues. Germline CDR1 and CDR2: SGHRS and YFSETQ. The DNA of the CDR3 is TGCGCCAGCAGCTTAGCGTACACTGAAGCTTTCTTT. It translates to CASSLAYTEAFF.

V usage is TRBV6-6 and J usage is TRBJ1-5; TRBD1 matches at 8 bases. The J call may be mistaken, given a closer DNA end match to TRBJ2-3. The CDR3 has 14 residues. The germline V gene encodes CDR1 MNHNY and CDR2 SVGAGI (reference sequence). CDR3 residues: CATYDRGRNQPQYF. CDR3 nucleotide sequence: TGTGCCACCTATGACAGGGGTAGAAATCAGCCCCAGTATTTT.

CDR3 bases: TGCGCCAGCAGCCAGGCCATCTCCAGGGAACCGAGTCAACTGTTTTTT. Protein product: CASSQAISREPSQLFF. J is TRBJ1-4 and V is TRBV4-1, with a possible D match to TRBD1 (5 bases). Trimming took off 3 bases at V and 12 bases at J, with 23 bases between the two ends. The CDR3 sequence is 16 residues long. The germline CDR1 and CDR2 sequences are MGHRA and YSYEKL.

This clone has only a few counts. In nucleotides, the CDR3 is TGTGCCACCAGCGCAGACAGGGATCAGCCCCAGCATTTT. Its protein product is CATSADRDQPQHF. This chain joins TRBV15 and TRBJ1-5; 7 bases match TRBD1. The CDR3 contains 13 residues. Germline CDR1 and CDR2: LNHNV and YYDKDF (reference sequence). The V gene end was trimmed by 5 bases and the J gene end by 5 bases; junction bases not matched to a gene: 3.

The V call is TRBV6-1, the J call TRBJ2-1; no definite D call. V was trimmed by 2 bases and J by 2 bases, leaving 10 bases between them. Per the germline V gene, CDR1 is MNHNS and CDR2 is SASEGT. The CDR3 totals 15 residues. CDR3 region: CASSESYSTYNEQFF. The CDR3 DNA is TGTGCCAGCAGTGAAAGTTACAGTACCTACAATGAGCAGTTCTTC.

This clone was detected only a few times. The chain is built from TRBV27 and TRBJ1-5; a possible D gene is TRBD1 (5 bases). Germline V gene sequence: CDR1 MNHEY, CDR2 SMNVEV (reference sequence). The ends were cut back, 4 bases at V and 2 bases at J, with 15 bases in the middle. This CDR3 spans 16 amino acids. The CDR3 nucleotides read TGTGCCAGCAGTTCCCACCGGGGGATTGGCAATCAGCCCCAGCATTTT. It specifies CASSSHRGIGNQPQHF.

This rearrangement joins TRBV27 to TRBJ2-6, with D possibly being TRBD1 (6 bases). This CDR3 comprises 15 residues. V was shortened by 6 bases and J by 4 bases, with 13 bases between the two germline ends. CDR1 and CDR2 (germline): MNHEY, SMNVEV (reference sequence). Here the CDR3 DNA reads TGTGCCAGCAGCTCAACAGGGACCGGGGCCAACGTCCTGACTTTC. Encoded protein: CASSSTGTGANVLTF.

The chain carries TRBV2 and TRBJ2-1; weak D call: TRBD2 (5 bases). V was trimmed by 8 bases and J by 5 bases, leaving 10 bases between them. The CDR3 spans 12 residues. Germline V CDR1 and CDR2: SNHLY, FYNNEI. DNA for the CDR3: TGTGCCAGCGGAGGATCTGACAATGAGCAGTTCTTC. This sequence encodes CASGGSDNEQFF.

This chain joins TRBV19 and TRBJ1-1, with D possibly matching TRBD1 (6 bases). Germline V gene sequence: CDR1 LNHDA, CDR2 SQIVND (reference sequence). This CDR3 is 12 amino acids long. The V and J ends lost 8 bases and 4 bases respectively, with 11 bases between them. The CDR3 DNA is TGTGCCAGTTGGTTCAGGGGCACTGAAGCTTTCTTT. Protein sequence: CASWFRGTEAFF.

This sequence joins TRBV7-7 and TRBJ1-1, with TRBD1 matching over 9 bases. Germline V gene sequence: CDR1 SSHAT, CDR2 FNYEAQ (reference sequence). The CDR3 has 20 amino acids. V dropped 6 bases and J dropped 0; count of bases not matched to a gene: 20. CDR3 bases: TGTGCCAGCAGTTTCCAGCGGGACAGGGTCCCTATCTTCATGAACACTGAAGCTTTCTTT. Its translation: CASSFQRDRVPIFMNTEAFF.

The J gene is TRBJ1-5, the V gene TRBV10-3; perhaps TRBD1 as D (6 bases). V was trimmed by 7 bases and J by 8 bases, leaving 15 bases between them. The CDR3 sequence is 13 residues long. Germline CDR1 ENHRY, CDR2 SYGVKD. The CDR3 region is CAIKGNHREPQHF. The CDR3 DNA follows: TGTGCCATCAAGGGCAACCACAGGGAGCCCCAGCATTTT.

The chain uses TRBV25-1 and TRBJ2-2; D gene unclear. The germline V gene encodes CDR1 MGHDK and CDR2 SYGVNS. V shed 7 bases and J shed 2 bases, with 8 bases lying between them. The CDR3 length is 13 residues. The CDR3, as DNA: TGTGCCAGCACCGGTATAAACACCGGGGAGCTGTTTTTT. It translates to CASTGINTGELFF. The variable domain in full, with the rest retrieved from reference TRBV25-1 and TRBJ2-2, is EADIYQTPRYLVIGTGKKITLECSQTMGHDKMYWYQQDPGMELHLIHYSYGVNSTEKGDLSSESTVSRIRTEHFPLTLESARPSHTSQYLCASTGINTGELFFGEGSRLTVL.